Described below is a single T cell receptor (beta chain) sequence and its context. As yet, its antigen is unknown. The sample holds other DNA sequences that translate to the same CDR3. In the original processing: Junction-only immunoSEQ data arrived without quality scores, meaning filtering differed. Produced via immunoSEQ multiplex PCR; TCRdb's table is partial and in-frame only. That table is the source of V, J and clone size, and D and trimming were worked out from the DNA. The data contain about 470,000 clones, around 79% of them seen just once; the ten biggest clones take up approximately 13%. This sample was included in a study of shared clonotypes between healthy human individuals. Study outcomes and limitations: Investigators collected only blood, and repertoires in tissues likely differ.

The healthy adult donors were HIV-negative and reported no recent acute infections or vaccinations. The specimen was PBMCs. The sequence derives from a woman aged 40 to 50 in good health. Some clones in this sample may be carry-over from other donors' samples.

The CDR3 DNA follows: TGTGCCAGCAGCCTGGACAGGGGGACTGAAGCTTTCTTT. Translated, it gives CASSLDRGTEAFF. This chain joins TRBV5-4 and TRBJ1-1; TRBD1 agrees at 10 bases. This CDR3 spans 13 amino acids. Germline trimming cut 4 bases from V and 5 bases from J; bases unmatched to any gene: 2. CDR1 and CDR2 from the germline V gene are SGHNT and YYREEE (reference sequence). Supplemented by reference TRBV5-4 and TRBJ1-1, the full variable domain reads ETGVTQSPTHLIKTRGQQVTLRCSSQSGHNTVSWYQQALGQGPQFIFQYYREEENGRGNFPPRFSGLQFPNYSSELNVNALELDDSALYLCASSLDRGTEAFFGQGTRLTVV.